Listed here are 24 T cell receptor beta chains from one sample, sequenced in a study of CD8 T cells in ankylosing spondylitis. TCRdb called the 5' RACE reads again in MiXCR, with one record for every CDR3 protein. The data show around 340,000 distinct CDR3 sequences, over 12% seen once. Material: blood, either unsorted or a sorted T cell fraction (not recorded which). Source of these receptors: a male donor with ankylosing spondylitis or in good health (not recorded which).

This clonotype came up a few times. The rearrangement uses TRBV21-1 and TRBJ2-1; TRBD1 was called by the table and not checked on the DNA. TRBV21-1 is marked as a pseudogene. This CDR3 contains 15 residues. The CDR3 DNA reads as TGTGCCAGCAGCAAAGGGACACGGGACTACAATGAGCAGTTCTTC. It translates to CASSKGTRDYNEQFF.

This clonotype turned up a few times. V is TRBV12-3 or TRBV12-4 and J is TRBJ1-2; 7 bases are shared with TRBD1. Trimming took 6 bases from V and 8 from J; bases not matched to a gene: 3. This CDR3 spans 11 amino acids. CDR3 nucleotides: TGTGCCAGCAGCCGGGGACAGGGCTACACCTTC. Translating it yields CASSRGQGYTF.

The chain uses TRBV7-8 and TRBJ1-5, with no clear D. V was cut by 2 bases and J by 7 bases, with 12 bases left in between. The CDR3 length is 14 residues. CDR1 is SGHVS, CDR2 FQNEAQ, per germline. CDR3 DNA: TGTGCCAGCAGCTTACACCTTTACCCCCAGCCCCAGCATTTT. Protein sequence: CASSLHLYPQPQHF.

A few counts support this clonotype. The V call is TRBV20-1, the J call TRBJ1-5; TRBD1 might be the D (6 bases). V lost 6 bases and J 2 bases, leaving 14 bases between the germline ends. The CDR3 sequence is 14 residues long. CDR1 and CDR2 from the germline V gene are DFQATT and SNEGSKA (reference sequence). CDR3 in amino acids: CSAVQGSGNQPQHF. The CDR3 nucleotides read TGCAGTGCCGTACAGGGTTCAGGCAATCAGCCCCAGCATTTT.

The CDR3 DNA follows: TGTGCCAGCCGTCAGGGCCTTGACTACGAGCAGTACTTC. It codes for CASRQGLDYEQYF. The chain links TRBV6-1 to TRBJ2-7; D is possibly TRBD1 (5 bases). V shed 8 bases and J shed 3 bases, with 14 bases lying between them. CDR1 MNHNS and CDR2 SASEGT come from the germline V gene. CDR3 size: 13 residues.

The chain joins TRBV6-1 to TRBJ1-1; D is uncertain. Germline V CDR1 and CDR2: MNHNS, SASEGT. V lost 3 bases and J lost 6, with 17 bases in between. CDR3 size: 15 residues. The CDR3 loop reads CASSDLPPPAAEAFF. CDR3 nucleotides: TGTGCCAGCAGTGATTTGCCACCCCCTGCCGCTGAAGCTTTCTTT.

There are a few counts of this clonotype. CDR3 bases: TGTGCCAGCAGTTACGGTAGCGGGGCACCCTACGAGCAGTACTTC. The encoded protein is CASSYGSGAPYEQYF. V usage is TRBV6-5 and J usage is TRBJ2-7; 8 bases match TRBD2. The germline V gene encodes CDR1 MNHEY and CDR2 SVGAGI. The CDR3 totals 15 residues. J lost 2 bases, V lost 2 bases, and 5 bases had no gene match.

In its sample, this clonotype was seen many times. The chain has TRBV12-3 or TRBV12-4 and TRBJ1-5; D ambiguous. This CDR3 region has 13 residues. The V end was cut by 2 bases, the J end by 4 bases, with 6 bases between. CDR3 DNA: TGTGCCAGCAGTTTAATGGGGAATCAGCCCCAGCATTTT. Translated: CASSLMGNQPQHF.

The chain couples TRBV5-1 to TRBJ1-2; D gene unclear. The germline CDR1 and CDR2 sequences are SGHRS and YFSETQ. CDR3 length equals 13 residues. The V gene lost 0 bases and the J gene lost 9 bases, with 12 bases spanning the gap. For the CDR3, the DNA is TGCGCCAGCAGCTTGGGAGGGAGTTCGAGCTACACCTTC. Translation: CASSLGGSSSYTF.

Only a few counts were recorded for this clonotype. The V gene is TRBV5-1, the J gene TRBJ2-5, with TRBD1 identical over 9 bases. Germline CDR1 is SGHRS and CDR2 is YFSETQ. V trimming: 3 bases; J trimming: 4 bases; junction bases outside the gene matches: 1. The CDR3 consists of 13 residues. The CDR3 spells CASSWGQGETQYF. CDR3 in DNA: TGCGCCAGCAGCTGGGGACAGGGAGAGACCCAGTACTTC.

The V gene is TRBV20-1, the J gene TRBJ2-7; D possibly corresponds to TRBD2 (6 bases). Trimming stripped 4 bases from V and 3 bases from J, with 13 bases between. The CDR3 is 13 amino acids. Germline lookup yields CDR1 DFQATT and CDR2 SNEGSKA (reference sequence). The CDR3 nucleotides are TGCAGTGCTATCCCTTTGGGGGGCTACGAGCAGTACTTC. It encodes CSAIPLGGYEQYF.

The sample holds a few counts of this clonotype. The rearrangement links TRBV19 to TRBJ1-4; 7 bases align to TRBD1. Germline CDR1 reads LNHDA; CDR2 reads SQIVND (reference sequence). The CDR3 totals 14 residues. J was trimmed by 5 bases and V by 5 bases; bases with no gene match: 5. The CDR3: CASSARQGNEKLFF. As DNA, the CDR3 is TGTGCCAGTAGTGCCCGACAGGGCAATGAAAAACTGTTTTTT.

The J gene is TRBJ2-1, the V gene TRBV12-3 or TRBV12-4, with 7 bases fitting TRBD1. V was clipped by 5 bases and J by 14 bases; unmatched bases: 6. This CDR3 is 11 amino acids long. The CDR3 spells CASSPDRVKFF. In DNA, the CDR3 is TGTGCCAGCAGTCCCGACAGGGTCAAGTTCTTC.

This clonotype has only a few counts. The chain couples TRBV29-1 to TRBJ1-4, with D tentatively TRBD1 (5 bases). Trimming pared 7 bases from V and 8 bases from J, leaving 8 bases between. Germline loops: CDR1 SQVTM, CDR2 ANQGSEA. The CDR3 loop spans 10 amino acids. The CDR3 region has the DNA TGCAGCGGGTGGGGGGAAAAACTGTTTTTT. Amino acids: CSGWGEKLFF.

V and J are TRBV27 and TRBJ2-4; 7 nucleotides align to TRBD1. Germline CDR1 is MNHEY and CDR2 is SMNVEV (reference sequence). V shed 6 bases and J 1 base; nucleotides not matched to a gene: 6. There are 15 residues in the CDR3. The CDR3 region is CASSRGSGAKNIQYF. The DNA for the CDR3 is TGTGCCAGCAGCAGGGGGTCAGGCGCCAAAAACATTCAGTACTTC.

The V call is TRBV6-1, the J call TRBJ2-5; D tentatively fits TRBD1 or TRBD2 (5 bases each). Germline-derived CDR1 and CDR2 are MNHNS and SASEGT. The length of the CDR3 is 13 residues. V was clipped by 6 bases and J by 7 bases, with 15 bases between them. This CDR3 is CASSTSGPGTQYF. CDR3 DNA: TGTGCCAGCAGCACCTCGGGGCCCGGGACCCAGTACTTC.

This chain uses TRBV5-1 with TRBJ1-1; D is undetermined. Trimming took 5 bases from V and 1 from J, leaving 15 bases between them. The CDR3 spans 15 residues. Germline lookup yields CDR1 SGHRS and CDR2 YFSETQ. CDR3 amino acids: CASRQDQTRNTEAFF. Here the CDR3 DNA reads TGCGCCAGCAGACAAGACCAAACCAGGAACACTGAAGCTTTCTTT.

This clonotype showed up just a few times. J is TRBJ2-3 and V is TRBV12-3 or TRBV12-4, with no clear D. Trimming pared 1 base from V and 6 bases from J, leaving 11 bases between. The CDR3 has 14 residues. CDR3 DNA sequence: TGTGCCAGCAGTTTAGGCCCATCCGCCGATACGCAGTATTTT. Its translation: CASSLGPSADTQYF.

The V call is TRBV10-2, the J call TRBJ2-4, with D maybe TRBD2 (7 bases). Germline V gene lookup returns CDR1 WSHSY and CDR2 SAAADI. The CDR3 has 15 amino acids. The V end lost 8 bases, the J end lost 4 bases, and 18 bases lay between the germline ends. The CDR3 loop reads CASGRGRGTKNIQYF. DNA of the CDR3: TGCGCCAGCGGGCGGGGGCGGGGGACAAAAAACATTCAGTACTTC.

This clonotype was counted only a few times. The chain employs TRBV20-1 and TRBJ2-2; a possible D gene is TRBD1 (5 bases). V was clipped by 7 bases and J by 1 base, with 13 bases between them. There are 14 residues in the CDR3. Germline V gene data show CDR1 as DFQATT and CDR2 as SNEGSKA (reference sequence). As DNA, the CDR3 is TGCAGTGGGAGTCGGCAGGGGAACACCGGGGAGCTGTTTTTT. Its protein is CSGSRQGNTGELFF.

This clonotype was observed a few times. V usage is TRBV3-1 and J usage is TRBJ2-7; 9 nucleotides align to TRBD2. Germline CDR1 and CDR2: LGHDT and YNNKEL (reference sequence). The CDR3 spans 17 residues. V trimming: 1 base; J trimming: 1 base; junction bases outside the gene matches: 8. The CDR3 region has the DNA TGTGCCAGCAGCCAAGTCCCGGGGACTAGCACGTCCTACGAGCAGTACTTC. It is translated as CASSQVPGTSTSYEQYF.

The chain carries TRBV6-2 or TRBV6-3 and TRBJ2-3; 8 bases map to TRBD2. V trimming: 7 bases; J trimming: 2 bases; junction bases outside the gene matches: 8. This CDR3 region has 15 residues. Germline V CDR1 and CDR2: MNHEY, SVGEGT. CDR3 sequence reads: CASKQRGLSTDTQYF. CDR3 DNA: TGTGCCAGCAAGCAGCGGGGGCTTTCCACAGATACGCAGTATTTT.

This chain uses TRBV11-2 with TRBJ2-4, with D possibly matching TRBD1 (5 bases). This CDR3 has 14 residues. Looked up from germline, CDR1 is SGHAT and CDR2 is FQNNGV. V lost 6 bases to trimming and J lost 6 bases, with 15 bases between them. The CDR3 nucleotides are TGTGCCAGCAGTACCAGTGGGGCGAGAAACATTCAGTACTTC. Amino acid sequence: CASSTSGARNIQYF.

This clonotype was counted a few times. The chain joins TRBV12-3 or TRBV12-4 to TRBJ2-4; 7 nucleotides align to TRBD1. The V segment lost 6 bases and the J segment 8 bases; nucleotides outside the gene matches: 19. This CDR3 comprises 17 residues. The CDR3 loop reads CASSRRGQNPLSDIQYF. CDR3 nucleotide sequence: TGTGCCAGCAGCCGCCGGGGACAGAACCCCCTCTCGGACATTCAGTACTTC.